The T cell receptor (beta chain) under discussion was sequenced for a study of metastatic and nonmetastatic thyroid tumors. Background on the study: Repertoire comparison spanned blood and tumor or nodule tissue of malignant and benign thyroid patients.

By sample share, this clone is medium-sized. Patients underwent thyroid surgery, and none had received any treatment before it. With MiXCR, TCRdb called clones anew from the PCR reads. The table has approximately 7,100 clones, around a third seen once. The clonotype comes from a female donor with papillary thyroid cancer or a benign thyroid nodule (not recorded which). Some clones in this sample may be carry-over from other donors' samples. Specimen: tumor tissue.

The CDR3 loop is CASSLGGGPEGYTF. Written as DNA, the CDR3 is TGTGCCAGCAGCTTAGGGGGGGGGCCGGAGGGCTACACCTTC. V usage is TRBV11-2 and J usage is TRBJ1-2, with TRBD1 as a possible D gene (6 bases). Trimming left V 1 base short and J 8 bases short, with 14 bases between. In germline, CDR1 is SGHAT, CDR2 FQNNGV. This CDR3 spans 14 amino acids. The full variable domain, completed using reference TRBV11-2 and TRBJ1-2, is EAGVAQSPRYKIIEKRQSVAFWCNPISGHATLYWYQQILGQGPKLLIQFQNNGVVDDSQLPKDRFSAERLKGVDSTLKIQPAKLEDSAVYLCASSLGGGPEGYTFGSGTRLTVV.